This section outlines one T cell receptor (beta chain) sequence together with its context. Its antigen is unidentified. One junction end disagrees with the germline gene, perhaps due to a read error. These data are taken from a study of Tregs in tolerant kidney transplant recipients. Study details: Sorting of CD4+CD25+CD127- cells followed 3-day belatacept mixed lymphocyte reactions, sometimes with roughly five-day graft donor restimulation.

Whole-study findings and limits: No direct test of biological reproducibility was done here.

Germline V gene lookup returns CDR1 SGHNT and CDR2 YYREEE (reference sequence). This CDR3 is built from 14 residues. The table came from immunoSEQ multiplex PCR; TCRdb's copy has only in-frame clones and leaves some out. The table shows around 31,000 clones, with under 90% occurring only once. Sequencing input: Tregs from blood cultured with allogeneic cells. This clonotype was sampled from a human donor in good health. J is TRBJ1-2 and V is TRBV5-4; D gene ambiguous. CDR3 DNA sequence: TGCGCCAGCAGCCACCCAGGTGGGGTGGGGGGCTACACCTTC. Its protein is CASSHPGGVGGYTF. The full variable domain, completed using reference TRBV5-4 and TRBJ1-2, is ETGVTQSPTHLIKTRGQQVTLRCSSQSGHNTVSWYQQALGQGPQFIFQYYREEENGRGNFPPRFSGLQFPNYSSELNVNALELDDSALYLCASSHPGGVGGYTFGSGTRLTVV.